This T cell receptor beta chain was sequenced during a study of T cell responses to AZD1222 COVID-19 vaccine (dated by TCRdb to the early 2020s). Some background on the complete study: AZD1222 recipients given second doses at about 4 weeks or at about 12 weeks were pooled, since spike-specific TCR depth and breadth were not found to differ between the two schedules. TCR sequencing covered roughly 230 trial participants: nearly 210 given two doses of AZD1222 and 26 given two doses of MenACWY control vaccine. Enrollment into the trials was organized by age into subgroups of 18-55, 56-69 and 70-plus years, and those subgroups contained roughly 160, 29 and 62 TCR-sequenced participants, respectively.

V is cut by 6 bases and J by 5 bases, and the space between the germline ends is 22 bases. In the germline V gene, CDR1 corresponds to MDHEN and CDR2 to SYDVKM. From the cysteine through the phenylalanine, the CDR3 covers 16 amino acids. The kept DNA is CDR3 alone, 48 bases in frame from the first base. This specimen's time point label, interpreted: baseline before first vaccination. Samples from vaccinated people were obtained from the UK trials COV001 and COV002, which included a single-blind randomized controlled phase 2/3 trial of AZD1222 (ChAdOx1 nCoV-19) in healthy adults. For TCRbeta chain sequencing, PBMC samples from trial participants were taken at day 0 and at day 28 after the second dose. Worth noting for this clone: This clone's antigen is unknown. There are no base qualities to consult, and no much larger clone falls within one base.

The CDR3 regions of human TCRbeta chains were analyzed by immunosequencing. The published analysis was carried out like this. Repertoire TCRs were checked for matches against a reference library of SARS-CoV-2-specific TCRs that had been generated using the MIRA antigen-specificity platform. Breadth was defined as the fraction of unique TCRs that were SARS-CoV-2-associated. Depth was defined as the fraction of total T cells that were SARS-CoV-2-associated. Each spike-specific TCR was assigned to its reactive spike region and to a CD4 or CD8 class using the MIRA data. Log10-transformed breadth and depth values were compared by one-way ANOVA with Sidak's multiple comparisons tests. In TCRdb, the immuneACCESS table is reduced to in-frame sequences with V and J assigned. These tables do not hold every clone; where another copy was compared, an unresolved V gene accounts for under half, and the others remain unexplained. The V and J calls and the clone size are those of that table, but D and trimming were determined from the DNA. For this sample there are roughly 100,000 clones; around 95% appear just once. The top ten constitute roughly 2% of the sample.

Summary of the overall study and its limitations: Epitopes outside the regions mutated in the B.1.351 and B.1.1.7 variants were reportedly recognized by nearly half of the unique spike-specific TCRs. The vaccine-associated CD4 TCRs covered the entire spike protein, and the dominant responses fell in regions 160-218 and 743-854. Most participants were white British and females outnumbered males, and the authors suggested that clonal diversity may have been underestimated. After two AZD1222 doses, both the breadth and the depth of spike-specific TCRs were significantly higher than at day 0 and than in MenACWY recipients. Because no day 14 peak-response samples were available, repertoires were characterized only after the peak T cell response. Conclusions about previously exposed vaccinees are limited because only 5 or 6 AZD1222 recipients were SARS-CoV-2 seropositive at baseline. The 56-69-year group was small, and its depth increase did not reach significance, likely because of low power.

This chain joins TRBV28 to TRBJ1-1; the D region possibly corresponds to TRBD1 (6 bases align). This TCR derives from an adult in good health. Specimen: peripheral blood, collected on day 0 of AZD1222 vaccination. The DNA sequence reads TGTGCCAGCAGCCCTACAGGGTTTCAAGGTCGAACTGAAGCTTTCTTT. The translation is CASSPTGFQGRTEAFF.